The 29 T cell receptor beta chains listed next were all sequenced from one sample in a study of OX40 agonist ivuxolimab in advanced cancers. The data were produced by immunoSEQ multiplex PCR, yet TCRdb's version contains in-frame clones alone and is incomplete. The sample contains around 69,000 clones, 75% to 90% of which appear only once. The sample in question was CD4+ or CD8+ T cells sorted from blood, obtained in a trial of the OX40 agonist ivuxolimab. Source of these receptors: an adult with an advanced solid tumor such as melanoma, head and neck, liver or kidney cancer.

The CDR3 is CASSLDREYQETQYF. The CDR3 DNA reads TGTGCCAGCAGCTTGGACAGGGAGTACCAAGAGACCCAGTACTTC. This chain links TRBV5-4 with TRBJ2-5, with D possibly matching TRBD1 (6 bases). The CDR3 runs 15 residues. V gave up 0 bases and J gave up 0 bases, with 9 bases separating them. Germline loops: CDR1 SGHNT, CDR2 YYREEE (reference sequence).

The chain is built from TRBV10-3 and TRBJ2-1; TRBD2 matches 7 bases. Trimming took 7 bases from V and 1 from J; bases not matched to a gene: 7. The germline V gene encodes CDR1 ENHRY and CDR2 SYGVKD. The CDR3 totals 15 residues. The CDR3, as DNA: TGTGCCATCACAGCTAGCGGAGGTTCCTACAATGAGCAGTTCTTC. Its translation is CAITASGGSYNEQFF.

J is TRBJ1-2 and V is TRBV19; possible D gene TRBD1, 6 bases. V lost 5 bases and J 8 bases, leaving 9 bases between the germline ends. Germline-derived CDR1 and CDR2 are LNHDA and SQIVND (reference sequence). CDR3 size: 11 residues. In nucleotides, the CDR3 is TGTGCCAGTAGTGCAGGGGAGGGCTACACCTTC. This translates into CASSAGEGYTF.

The chain couples TRBV10-3 to TRBJ1-5, with a tentative D call TRBD1 (5 bases). Trimming removed 3 bases from V and 2 bases from J, with 11 bases in between. The CDR3 sequence is 15 residues long. Germline loops: CDR1 ENHRY, CDR2 SYGVKD. This CDR3 is CAISDFQGGNQPQHF. The CDR3 DNA is TGTGCCATCAGTGACTTCCAGGGCGGCAATCAGCCCCAGCATTTT.

The gene calls are TRBV4-3 and TRBJ2-1, with 10 nucleotides matching TRBD2. This CDR3 is built from 17 residues. Trimming cost V 4 bases and J 8 bases; bases outside gene matches: 14. The germline V gene has CDR1 LGHNA and CDR2 YSLEER. The CDR3, as DNA: TGCGCCAGCAGCCCTACTTCGGGACTAGCGTACCGACATGAGCAGTTCTTC. Protein sequence: CASSPTSGLAYRHEQFF.

The chain carries TRBV5-1 and TRBJ2-7; D possibly matches TRBD1 or TRBD2 (6 bases each). Trimming pared 4 bases from V and 2 bases from J, leaving 19 bases between. From germline, CDR1 is SGHRS and CDR2 YFSETQ. This CDR3 comprises 16 residues. CDR3 amino acids: CASSPGGLGGTYEQYF. The CDR3 DNA follows: TGCGCCAGCAGCCCCGGGGGCCTGGGAGGTACCTACGAGCAGTACTTC.

This clone was seen a single time. The J gene is TRBJ2-5, the V gene TRBV28, with TRBD1 matching 10 bases. The tail of the sequence fits TRBJ2-7 better, so the J call may be wrong. The CDR3 is 14 amino acids. Germline V gene sequence: CDR1 MDHEN, CDR2 SYDVKM. The CDR3 loop reads CASSFGQGVYEQYF. CDR3 DNA: TGTGCCAGCAGTTTTGGACAGGGGGTCTACGAGCAGTACTTC.

The rearrangement joins TRBV4-1 to TRBJ1-2; TRBD1 is a possible D gene (5 bases). The CDR3 has 16 residues. The V end was cut by 2 bases, the J end by 4 bases, with 17 bases between. CDR1 is MGHRA, CDR2 YSYEKL, per germline. CDR3 DNA sequence: TGCGCCAGCAGCCAATTTTTGAGTCAGGGCCCCTATGGCTACACCTTC. Amino acid sequence: CASSQFLSQGPYGYTF.

The chain combines TRBV25-1 with TRBJ1-2; 9 bases fit TRBD1. Germline-derived CDR1 and CDR2 are MGHDK and SYGVNS. This CDR3 has 15 amino acids. V shed 5 bases and J 1 base; nucleotides not matched to a gene: 5. CDR3 nucleotides: TGTGCCAGCAGTCTAGGGGGACAGGGTAACTATGGCTACACCTTC. Protein product: CASSLGGQGNYGYTF.

V usage is TRBV27 and J usage is TRBJ2-5, with 12 bases fitting TRBD2. Germline CDR1 reads MNHEY; CDR2 reads SMNVEV (reference sequence). Trimming removed 7 bases from V and 5 bases from J; junction bases left unmatched: 14. The CDR3 contains 17 residues. CDR3 loop: CASTMVLAGGPLETQYF. In DNA, the CDR3 is TGTGCCAGCACCATGGTGCTAGCGGGAGGGCCACTCGAGACCCAGTACTTC.

The table lists this clone with a few counts. The J gene is TRBJ2-7, the V gene TRBV19; a possible D gene is TRBD2 (6 bases). The CDR3 runs to 14 residues. CDR1 and CDR2 (germline): LNHDA, SQIVND (reference sequence). Trimming removed 10 bases at V and 2 bases at J, with 18 bases between. CDR3 nucleotide sequence: TGTGCCACGGGGACCGGGGGAGATACCTACGAGCAGTACTTC. It is translated as CATGTGGDTYEQYF.

This chain links TRBV6-6 with TRBJ1-5; D unresolved. CDR3 size: 13 residues. Trimming took off 2 bases at V and 5 bases at J, with 7 bases between the two ends. Germline values: CDR1 MNHNY, CDR2 SVGAGI (reference sequence). The CDR3 spells CASSYQTDQPQHF. The CDR3 DNA is TGTGCCAGCAGTTACCAGACCGATCAGCCCCAGCATTTT.

The J gene is TRBJ1-2, the V gene TRBV18, with D unclear. The CDR3 length is 15 residues. V lost 0 bases and J lost 6, with 14 bases in between. Germline CDR1 KGHSH, CDR2 LQKENI. The CDR3 region has the DNA TGTGCCAGCTCACCACCAACGGGAAACGGGGATGGCTACACCTTC. Amino acid sequence: CASSPPTGNGDGYTF.

The CDR3 coding sequence is TGTGCCAGCAGCGCGACATACCAGGGGGCTCGCACAGATACGCAGTATTTT. Protein: CASSATYQGARTDTQYF. The chain has TRBV7-9 and TRBJ2-3; 8 nucleotides align to TRBD1. Germline V CDR1 and CDR2: SEHNR, FQNEAQ (reference sequence). J gave up 1 base and V 5 bases, and 11 bases lay outside the gene matches. CDR3 length: 17 residues.

J is TRBJ2-5 and V is TRBV28, with TRBD1 matching over 7 bases. Germline CDR1 reads MDHEN; CDR2 reads SYDVKM. V lost 5 bases, J lost 3 bases, and 6 bases stayed unmatched. The CDR3 spans 14 residues. The CDR3 reads CASSDTGVEETQYF. CDR3 nucleotides: TGTGCCAGCAGTGATACAGGGGTGGAAGAGACCCAGTACTTC.

The V call is TRBV7-9, the J call TRBJ1-5; tentative D call: TRBD1 (5 bases). The CDR3 is made up of 14 amino acids. From germline, CDR1 is SEHNR and CDR2 FQNEAQ (reference sequence). V gave up 4 bases and J gave up 2 bases, with 9 bases separating them. This CDR3 is CASSSDTGNQPQHF. CDR3 bases: TGTGCCAGCAGCTCGGACACAGGCAATCAGCCCCAGCATTTT.

The V gene is TRBV6-5, the J gene TRBJ1-1; no reliable D call. This CDR3 has 14 residues. The V end was cut by 6 bases, the J end by 7 bases, with 18 bases between. The germline gives CDR1 MNHEY, CDR2 SVGAGI. The CDR3 region is CASSPGPPRVEAFF. The CDR3 DNA reads as TGTGCCAGCAGCCCCGGCCCCCCCCGAGTTGAAGCTTTCTTT.

The chain employs TRBV2 and TRBJ1-1, with D possibly TRBD1 on 6 matching bases. Germline V gene lookup returns CDR1 SNHLY and CDR2 FYNNEI. This CDR3 is 12 amino acids long. V was clipped by 11 bases and J by 0 bases, with 10 bases between them. CDR3 bases: TGTGCCGTTCGACAGGTGAACACTGAAGCTTTCTTT. Encoded protein: CAVRQVNTEAFF.

The V and J genes are TRBV27 and TRBJ2-2, with D possibly TRBD1 on 5 matching bases. Deletions cut 4 bases from V and 1 base from J, with 10 bases between. There are 15 residues in the CDR3. In germline, CDR1 is MNHEY, CDR2 SMNVEV (reference sequence). DNA of the CDR3: TGTGCCAGCAGTTCGTATACAGGGAACACCGGGGAGCTGTTTTTT. It yields the protein CASSSYTGNTGELFF.

This clone has just one count. This sequence joins TRBV10-1 and TRBJ2-7; 8 bases match TRBD1. This CDR3 contains 22 residues. Germline V gives CDR1 WNHNN, CDR2 SYGVQD (reference sequence). Losses at the gene ends were 2 bases for V and 3 bases for J; bases not matched to a gene: 27. CDR3 residues: CASSEPSTPDRVMPPFIYEQYF. As DNA, the CDR3 is TGCGCCAGCAGTGAGCCATCAACCCCGGACAGGGTAATGCCTCCTTTTATCTACGAGCAGTACTTC.

The chain recombines TRBV7-2 with TRBJ2-2, with D perhaps TRBD1 (5 bases). Trimming removed 5 bases from V and 6 bases from J, with 13 bases in between. CDR3 length: 14 residues. The germline CDR1 and CDR2 sequences are SGHTA and FQGNSA. The CDR3 DNA reads as TGTGCCAGCAGCCCCGTATTAGGGGCCGGGGAGCTGTTTTTT. Residues: CASSPVLGAGELFF.

J is TRBJ1-2 and V is TRBV27; D gene uncertain. V lost 5 bases and J lost 0, with 16 bases in between. CDR1 MNHEY and CDR2 SMNVEV come from the germline V gene (reference sequence). CDR3 length: 16 amino acids. CDR3 DNA sequence: TGTGCCAGCAGTCTATTTTCCGGGAGAACTAACTATGGCTACACCTTC. It is translated as CASSLFSGRTNYGYTF.

The V and J genes are TRBV27 and TRBJ2-3; the match to TRBD2 covers 7 bases. This CDR3 contains 16 residues. V lost 2 bases, J lost 0 bases, and 5 bases stayed unmatched. Germline lookup yields CDR1 MNHEY and CDR2 SMNVEV (reference sequence). This chain's CDR3 is CASSLEAGTSTDTQYF. DNA for the CDR3: TGTGCCAGCAGTTTAGAAGCGGGGACTAGCACAGATACGCAGTATTTT.

The chain employs TRBV7-6 and TRBJ2-3; perhaps TRBD1 as D (5 bases). With 1 base removed from V and 2 bases from J, the gap between germline ends came to 10 bases. The germline V gene encodes CDR1 SGHVS and CDR2 FNYEAQ. This CDR3 has 15 amino acids. The CDR3: CASSLEPTATDTQYF. The CDR3 DNA reads TGTGCCAGCAGCTTAGAACCGACAGCCACAGATACGCAGTATTTT.

The gene calls are TRBV28 and TRBJ2-7; D perhaps matches TRBD1 (6 bases). Germline lookup yields CDR1 MDHEN and CDR2 SYDVKM. Between the trimmed V and J ends, which lost 5 bases and 1 base, there was a span of 6 bases. The CDR3 loop spans 12 amino acids. CDR3 sequence: CASSGQSYEQYF. CDR3 coding DNA: TGTGCCAGCAGTGGACAGTCCTACGAGCAGTACTTC.

J is TRBJ1-1 and V is TRBV7-8, with D possibly matching TRBD1 (6 bases). This CDR3 spans 14 amino acids. The germline CDR1 and CDR2 sequences are SGHVS and FQNEAQ. V was pared by 7 bases and J by 2 bases, with 14 bases between. The CDR3 bases are TGTGCCAGCACCCCTTCGGGGGCCAACACTGAAGCTTTCTTT. It specifies CASTPSGANTEAFF.

This clone was seen a single time. The chain links TRBV7-9 to TRBJ2-7; no reliable D call. V was clipped by 5 bases and J by 3 bases, with 14 bases between them. The CDR3 extends over 14 amino acids. Germline V CDR1 and CDR2: SEHNR, FQNEAQ (reference sequence). The CDR3 DNA follows: TGTGCCAGCAGCGAAAGGACGGAACTCTACGAGCAGTACTTC. It codes for CASSERTELYEQYF.

V usage is TRBV15 and J usage is TRBJ1-2, with D hard to call. The CDR3 runs to 15 residues. V lost 1 base and J 4 bases, leaving 13 bases between the germline ends. The germline CDR1 and CDR2 sequences are LNHNV and YYDKDF (reference sequence). The CDR3 spells CATSRGDRKLYGYTF. The CDR3 bases are TGTGCCACCAGCAGAGGAGATAGAAAGCTCTATGGCTACACCTTC.

The V and J genes are TRBV19 and TRBJ2-2, with D uncertain. Deletions cut 6 bases from V and 1 base from J, with 6 bases between. Germline CDR1 is LNHDA and CDR2 is SQIVND (reference sequence). The CDR3 is 13 residues long. This chain's CDR3 is CASRWLNTGELFF. CDR3 DNA sequence: TGTGCCAGTAGGTGGCTGAACACCGGGGAGCTGTTTTTT.